This T cell receptor beta chain was sequenced during a study of T cells in Graves' hyperthyroidism and ophthalmopathy. With V trimmed by 4 bases and J by 8 bases, 17 bases remained unmatched. CDR1 is LGHNA and CDR2 is YSLEER in the germline V gene. The CDR3 loop spans 19 amino acids. This clonotype showed up just once. Its target is not known. Authors of the study amplified TCR beta CDR3 regions from RNA transcripts. Researchers ran a first-round RT-PCR on the TCR CDR3 using the HTBI primer set. MiXCR was run by TCRdb on the multiplex PCR reads, yielding one entry per CDR3 protein. The sample includes roughly 750,000 distinct CDR3 sequences, around 15% of them seen just once. Overall study findings and caveats: In the analysis, a 13 V-J model separated ophthalmopathy from stable hyperthyroidism.

The chain couples TRBV4-3 to TRBJ2-1; 13 positions agree with TRBD2. The TCR sequence derives from a man aged 18 to 29 with Graves' hyperthyroidism. Sequencing was done on a sample of blood. Written as DNA, the CDR3 is TGCGCCAGCAGCCCCAAAGGACTAGCGGGAGATTACGGGTCAGATGAGCAGTTCTTC. Translated, it gives CASSPKGLAGDYGSDEQFF.